Following are 22 T cell receptor beta chains from one sample sequenced in a study of T cell responses to AZD1222 COVID-19 vaccine. Profiled with immunoSEQ multiplex PCR; TCRdb holds only in-frame clones, not every one. The sample records over 100,000 clones, about 89% being singletons. Specimen: peripheral blood, collected on day 0 of AZD1222 vaccination. Every receptor here comes from an adult in good health.

This chain joins TRBV20-1 and TRBJ1-1; D gene ambiguous. The CDR3 runs 11 residues. V gave up 5 bases and J gave up 4 bases, with 8 bases separating them. CDR1 is DFQATT and CDR2 is SNEGSKA in the germline V gene (reference sequence). The CDR3 nucleotides are TGCAGTGCTCCGAGGGTCACTGAAGCTTTCTTT. Residues: CSAPRVTEAFF.

The rearrangement joins TRBV30 to TRBJ2-7; D ambiguous. Germline assignment: CDR1 GTSNPN and CDR2 SVGIG (reference sequence). V was trimmed by 4 bases and J by 1 base, leaving 11 bases between them. The CDR3 is 13 residues long. The CDR3 DNA sequence: TGTGCCTGGAAGGCGGTGGCTTCCTACGAGCAGTACTTC. Its protein is CAWKAVASYEQYF.

The rearrangement uses TRBV7-6 and TRBJ1-5; no reliable D call. CDR3 length: 15 residues. CDR1 is SGHVS and CDR2 is FNYEAQ in the germline V gene. The V gene lost 2 bases and the J gene lost 4 bases, with 12 bases spanning the gap. CDR3 region: CASSLKGGPNQPQHF. The CDR3 coding sequence is TGTGCCAGCAGCTTAAAGGGCGGTCCAAATCAGCCCCAGCATTTT.

The genes are TRBV6-1 and TRBJ1-2; 8 positions match TRBD1. With V trimmed by 5 bases and J by 7 bases, 9 bases remained unmatched. This CDR3 has 14 residues. Germline V gene data show CDR1 as MNHNS and CDR2 as SASEGT. The CDR3 DNA reads TGTGCCAGCAGTTCCCTGGACAGGGACAGTGGCTACACCTTC. Translating gives CASSSLDRDSGYTF.

The rearrangement links TRBV18 to TRBJ2-3, with D perhaps given as TRBD1 or TRBD2 (5 bases each). CDR3 length: 16 amino acids. The germline V gene encodes CDR1 KGHSH and CDR2 LQKENI. Trimming took 1 base from V and 0 from J, leaving 11 bases between them. CDR3 amino acids: CASSPQVGASTDTQYF. The CDR3 nucleotides read TGTGCCAGCTCACCACAGGTCGGGGCTAGCACAGATACGCAGTATTTT.

This clone has just one count. The V and J genes are TRBV18 and TRBJ1-1; D is unresolved. V gave up 8 bases and J gave up 0 bases, with 7 bases separating them. The CDR3 contains 12 residues. The germline gives CDR1 KGHSH, CDR2 LQKENI. The CDR3: CASAGLNTEAFF. CDR3 nucleotide sequence: TGTGCCAGCGCCGGACTGAACACTGAAGCTTTCTTT. The variable domain in full, completed from reference TRBV18 and TRBJ1-1, reads NAGVMQNPRHLVRRRGQEARLRCSPMKGHSHVYWYRQLPEEGLKFMVYLQKENIIDESGMPKERFSAEFPKEGPSILRIQQVVRGDSAAYFCASAGLNTEAFFGQGTRLTVV.

This clone turned up a few times. V and J are TRBV7-9 and TRBJ2-7; D gene uncertain. This CDR3 comprises 11 residues. The V gene lost 5 bases and the J gene lost 5 bases, with 7 bases spanning the gap. Germline CDR1 reads SEHNR; CDR2 reads FQNEAQ (reference sequence). DNA for the CDR3: TGTGCCAGCAGCGGCCTGGACGAGCAGTACTTC. Translation gives CASSGLDEQYF.

J is TRBJ2-1 and V is TRBV6-5; D not resolved. This CDR3 region has 13 residues. CDR1 is MNHEY, CDR2 SVGAGI, per germline. Trimming pared 6 bases from V and 10 bases from J, leaving 16 bases between. CDR3 in DNA: TGTGCCAGCAGCCGTGACCCGCGTTGGGAGCAGTTCTTC. Translation gives CASSRDPRWEQFF.

The J gene is TRBJ1-1, the V gene TRBV19; 8 positions agree with TRBD1. The CDR3 sequence is 11 residues long. Trimming removed 11 bases from V and 5 bases from J; junction bases left unmatched: 4. The germline gives CDR1 LNHDA, CDR2 SQIVND (reference sequence). CDR3 sequence reads: CAARGQTEAFF. CDR3 coding DNA: TGTGCCGCCAGGGGGCAAACTGAAGCTTTCTTT.

The CDR3 sequence is CASSYHLNTEAFF. CDR3 coding DNA: TGTGCCAGCAGTTACCATCTTAACACTGAAGCTTTCTTT. V is TRBV6-2 or TRBV6-3 and J is TRBJ1-1; D is uncertain. Trimming removed 2 bases from V and 2 bases from J, with 6 bases in between. Germline V gene data show CDR1 as MNHEY and CDR2 as SVGEGT. This CDR3 has 13 amino acids.

The chain carries TRBV11-3 and TRBJ1-1; 7 bases are a match to TRBD1. The CDR3 length is 14 residues. The germline V gene has CDR1 SGHNT and CDR2 YENEEA. After removal of 3 bases from V and 3 bases from J, the junction contained 4 bases not matched to a gene. Here the CDR3 reads CASSFGDSHTEAFF. In DNA form, the CDR3 reads TGTGCCAGCAGCTTTGGGGACAGCCACACTGAAGCTTTCTTT.

The rearrangement joins TRBV11-1 to TRBJ2-1; D gene unclear. The CDR3 contains 14 residues. Trimming took 3 bases from V and 4 from J, leaving 10 bases between them. Germline CDR1 SGHAT, CDR2 FQDESV (reference sequence). The CDR3 DNA is TGTGCCAGCAGCTTTGGTTACACGTACAATGAGCAGTTCTTC. Translation gives CASSFGYTYNEQFF.

The gene calls are TRBV12-3 or TRBV12-4 and TRBJ1-1, with D hard to call. The CDR3 is made up of 13 amino acids. The V end was cut by 5 bases, the J end by 3 bases, with 10 bases between. In DNA, the CDR3 is TGTGCCAGCAGTGAAGGAGGCTACACTGAAGCTTTCTTT. Protein: CASSEGGYTEAFF.

The gene calls are TRBV18 and TRBJ1-5; D gene uncertain. Trimming stripped 3 bases from V and 0 bases from J, with 9 bases between. CDR1 KGHSH and CDR2 LQKENI come from the germline V gene. The CDR3 consists of 15 residues. The CDR3 reads CASSPQTGSNQPQHF. DNA of the CDR3: TGTGCCAGCTCACCCCAGACGGGTAGCAATCAGCCCCAGCATTTT. The entire variable domain, with the rest obtained from reference TRBV18 and TRBJ1-5, is as follows: NAGVMQNPRHLVRRRGQEARLRCSPMKGHSHVYWYRQLPEEGLKFMVYLQKENIIDESGMPKERFSAEFPKEGPSILRIQQVVRGDSAAYFCASSPQTGSNQPQHFGDGTRLSIL.

The V gene is TRBV11-2, the J gene TRBJ1-1; D perhaps matches TRBD1 (5 bases). Trimming removed 5 bases from V and 8 bases from J, with 15 bases in between. From germline, CDR1 is SGHAT and CDR2 FQNNGV. The CDR3 sequence is 13 residues long. The CDR3 sequence: CASSRLRDLEAFF. Here the CDR3 DNA reads TGTGCCAGCAGCCGACTCCGGGACTTAGAAGCTTTCTTT.

The genes are TRBV18 and TRBJ1-1; D is perhaps TRBD1 (5 bases). In germline, CDR1 is KGHSH, CDR2 LQKENI. The CDR3 runs 14 residues. Between the trimmed V and J ends, which lost 4 bases and 2 bases, there was a span of 11 bases. The CDR3 nucleotides read TGTGCCAGCTCACGACCTGACAGTAACACTGAAGCTTTCTTT. Translated: CASSRPDSNTEAFF.

The chain couples TRBV9 to TRBJ1-6, with no clear D. This CDR3 is 16 amino acids long. Germline V gene sequence: CDR1 SGDLS, CDR2 YYNGEE. V dropped 0 bases and J dropped 6 bases, with 13 bases sitting between them. CDR3: CASSVEGPESNSPLHF. CDR3 sequence (DNA): TGTGCCAGCAGCGTAGAAGGGCCGGAATCTAATTCACCCCTCCACTTT.

CDR3 in amino acids: CASSPGGTANTGELFF. The CDR3 nucleotides read TGCGCCAGCAGCCCAGGGGGGACCGCGAACACCGGGGAGCTGTTTTTT. This chain uses TRBV5-1 with TRBJ2-2, with D tentatively TRBD1 (7 bases). Germline CDR1 reads SGHRS; CDR2 reads YFSETQ. The CDR3 runs to 16 residues. Trimming pared 4 bases from V and 0 bases from J, leaving 13 bases between.

The rearrangement links TRBV3-1 (or the pseudogene TRBV3-2) to TRBJ1-1, with 9 bases that match TRBD1. Germline CDR1 reads LGHDT; CDR2 reads YNNKEL (reference sequence). J gave up 11 bases and V 3 bases, and 10 bases lay outside the gene matches. The CDR3 totals 14 residues. The CDR3 loop is CASSQNQDRGRAFF. The CDR3 DNA follows: TGTGCCAGCAGCCAGAACCAGGACAGGGGAAGGGCTTTCTTT.

This chain uses TRBV5-4 with TRBJ2-5; tentatively, D is TRBD1 (7 bases). The CDR3 sequence is 14 residues long. CDR1 is SGHNT and CDR2 is YYREEE in the germline V gene (reference sequence). The germline V and J ends were trimmed by 4 bases and 3 bases, with 13 bases remaining between them. CDR3 in amino acids: CASSPGGTEETQYF. The CDR3 DNA follows: TGTGCCAGCAGCCCCGGCGGGACAGAAGAGACCCAGTACTTC.

The V and J genes are TRBV5-5 and TRBJ1-3; TRBD1 might be the D (5 bases). V was trimmed by 1 base and J by 4 bases, leaving 12 bases between them. This CDR3 comprises 15 residues. Per germline, CDR1 SGHKS and CDR2 YYEKEE (reference sequence). Here the CDR3 DNA reads TGTGCCAGCAGCTTGCCCCGGGGGTTCGGAAACACCATATATTTT. Translation gives CASSLPRGFGNTIYF.

This clone was detected many times. The chain is built from TRBV30 and TRBJ2-2; D uncertain. CDR1 is GTSNPN and CDR2 is SVGIG in the germline V gene (reference sequence). The V and J ends lost 1 base and 9 bases respectively, with 12 bases between them. This CDR3 is built from 13 residues. CDR3 sequence: CAWSEASRWELFF. The CDR3 DNA sequence: TGTGCCTGGAGTGAGGCTTCCCGCTGGGAGCTGTTTTTT. Full variable domain (remainder filled in from reference TRBV30 and TRBJ2-2): SQTIHQWPATLVQPVGSPLSLECTVEGTSNPNLYWYRQAAGRGLQLLFYSVGIGQISSEVPQNLSASRPQDRQFILSSKKLLLSDSGFYLCAWSEASRWELFFGEGSRLTVL.